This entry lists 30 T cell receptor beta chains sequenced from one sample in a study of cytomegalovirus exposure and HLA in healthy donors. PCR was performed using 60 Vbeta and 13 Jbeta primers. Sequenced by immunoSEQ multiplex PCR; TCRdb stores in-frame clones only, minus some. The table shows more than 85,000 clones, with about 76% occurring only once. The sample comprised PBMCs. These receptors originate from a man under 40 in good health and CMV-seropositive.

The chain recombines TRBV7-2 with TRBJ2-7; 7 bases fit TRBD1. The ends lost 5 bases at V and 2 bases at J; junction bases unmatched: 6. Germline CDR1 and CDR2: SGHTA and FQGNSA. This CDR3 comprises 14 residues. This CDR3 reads CASSTGAGPYEQYF. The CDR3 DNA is TGTGCCAGCAGCACAGGGGCAGGCCCCTACGAGCAGTACTTC.

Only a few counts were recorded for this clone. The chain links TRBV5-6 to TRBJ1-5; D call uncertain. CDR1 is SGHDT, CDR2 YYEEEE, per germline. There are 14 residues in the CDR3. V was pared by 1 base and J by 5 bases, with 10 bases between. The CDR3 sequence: CASSLSGVDQPQHF. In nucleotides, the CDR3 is TGTGCCAGCAGCTTGTCCGGGGTCGATCAGCCCCAGCATTTT. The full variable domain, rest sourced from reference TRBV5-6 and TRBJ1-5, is DAGVTQSPTHLIKTRGQQVTLRCSPKSGHDTVSWYQQALGQGPQFIFQYYEEEERQRGNFPDRFSGHQFPNYSSELNVNALLLGDSALYLCASSLSGVDQPQHFGDGTRLSIL.

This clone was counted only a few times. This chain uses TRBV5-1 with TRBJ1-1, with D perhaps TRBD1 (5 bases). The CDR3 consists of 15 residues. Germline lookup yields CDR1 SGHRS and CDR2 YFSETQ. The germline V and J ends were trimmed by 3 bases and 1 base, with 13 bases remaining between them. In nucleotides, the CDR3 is TGCGCCAGCAGCTATTCAGGGAATCGGAACACTGAAGCTTTCTTT. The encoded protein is CASSYSGNRNTEAFF.

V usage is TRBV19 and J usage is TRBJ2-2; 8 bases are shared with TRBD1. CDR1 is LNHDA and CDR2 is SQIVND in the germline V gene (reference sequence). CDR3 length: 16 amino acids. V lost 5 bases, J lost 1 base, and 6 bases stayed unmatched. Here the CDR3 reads CASSGAGTGNTGELFF. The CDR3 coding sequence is TGTGCCAGTAGTGGTGCTGGGACAGGGAACACCGGGGAGCTGTTTTTT.

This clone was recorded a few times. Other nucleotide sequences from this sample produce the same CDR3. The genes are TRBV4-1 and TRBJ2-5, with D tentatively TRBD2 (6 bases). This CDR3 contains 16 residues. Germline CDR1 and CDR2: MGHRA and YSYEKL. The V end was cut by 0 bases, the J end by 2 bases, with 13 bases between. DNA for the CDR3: TGCGCCAGCAGCCAAGACCGGGGGTTTTTTCAAGAGACCCAGTACTTC. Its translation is CASSQDRGFFQETQYF.

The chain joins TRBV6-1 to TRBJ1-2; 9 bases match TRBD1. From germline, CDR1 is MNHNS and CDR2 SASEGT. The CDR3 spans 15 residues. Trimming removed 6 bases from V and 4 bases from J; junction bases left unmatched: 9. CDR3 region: CASRISGQGSYGYTF. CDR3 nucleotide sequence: TGTGCCAGCAGGATTTCAGGACAGGGGTCCTATGGCTACACCTTC.

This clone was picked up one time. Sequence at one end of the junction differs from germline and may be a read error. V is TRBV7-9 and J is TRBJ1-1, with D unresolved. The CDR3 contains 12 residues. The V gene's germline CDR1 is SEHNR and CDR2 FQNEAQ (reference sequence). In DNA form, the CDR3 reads TGTTCCAGCAGCTTATTAGACACTGAAGCTTTCTTT. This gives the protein CSSSLLDTEAFF. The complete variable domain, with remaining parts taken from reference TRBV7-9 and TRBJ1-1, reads DTGVSQNPRHKITKRGQNVTFRCDPISEHNRLYWYRQTLGQGPEFLTYFQNEAQLEKSRLLSDRFSAERPKGSFSTLEIQRTEQGDSAMYLCSSSLLDTEAFFGQGTRLTVV.

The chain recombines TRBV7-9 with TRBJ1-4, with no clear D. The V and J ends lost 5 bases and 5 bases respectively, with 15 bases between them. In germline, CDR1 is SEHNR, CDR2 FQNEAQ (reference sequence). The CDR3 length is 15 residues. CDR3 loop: CASSPPVYSNEKLFF. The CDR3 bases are TGTGCCAGCAGCCCTCCGGTATACTCGAATGAAAAACTGTTTTTT.

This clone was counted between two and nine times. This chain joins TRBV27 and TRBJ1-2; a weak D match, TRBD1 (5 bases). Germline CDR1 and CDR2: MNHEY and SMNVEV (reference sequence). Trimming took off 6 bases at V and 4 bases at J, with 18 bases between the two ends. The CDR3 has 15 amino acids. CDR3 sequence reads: CASRPRTDRVYGYTF. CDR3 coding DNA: TGTGCCAGCAGACCCCGTACAGACAGAGTCTATGGCTACACCTTC.

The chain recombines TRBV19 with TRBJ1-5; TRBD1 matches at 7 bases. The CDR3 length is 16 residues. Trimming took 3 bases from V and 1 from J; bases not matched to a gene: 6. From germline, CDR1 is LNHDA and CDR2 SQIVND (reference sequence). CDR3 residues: CASSIGTVYSNQPQHF. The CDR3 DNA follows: TGTGCCAGTAGTATCGGGACAGTTTACAGCAATCAGCCCCAGCATTTT.

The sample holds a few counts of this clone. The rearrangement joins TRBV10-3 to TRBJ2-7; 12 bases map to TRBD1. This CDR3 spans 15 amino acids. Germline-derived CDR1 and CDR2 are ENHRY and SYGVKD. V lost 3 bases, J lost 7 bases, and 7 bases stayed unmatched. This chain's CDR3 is CAISDPGQGAGEQYF. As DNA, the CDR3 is TGTGCCATCAGTGACCCGGGACAGGGGGCTGGTGAGCAGTACTTC.

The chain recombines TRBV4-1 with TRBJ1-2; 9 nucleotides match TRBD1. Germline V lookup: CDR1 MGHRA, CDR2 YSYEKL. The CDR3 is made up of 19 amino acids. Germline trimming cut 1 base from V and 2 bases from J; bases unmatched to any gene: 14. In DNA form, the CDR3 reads TGCGCCAGCAGCCAAGGGACCCCGGCTCGGACAGGGGTAAACTATGGCTACACCTTC. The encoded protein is CASSQGTPARTGVNYGYTF.

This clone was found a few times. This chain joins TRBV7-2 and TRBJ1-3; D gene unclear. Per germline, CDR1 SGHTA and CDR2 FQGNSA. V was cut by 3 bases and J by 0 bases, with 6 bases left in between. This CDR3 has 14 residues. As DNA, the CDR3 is TGTGCCAGCAGCTTCCTCAGCTCTGGAAACACCATATATTTT. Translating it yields CASSFLSSGNTIYF. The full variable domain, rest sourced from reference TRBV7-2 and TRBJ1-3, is GAGVSQSPSNKVTEKGKDVELRCDPISGHTALYWYRQSLGQGLEFLIYFQGNSAPDKSGLPSDRFSAERTGGSVSTLTIQRTQQEDSAVYLCASSFLSSGNTIYFGEGSWLTVV.

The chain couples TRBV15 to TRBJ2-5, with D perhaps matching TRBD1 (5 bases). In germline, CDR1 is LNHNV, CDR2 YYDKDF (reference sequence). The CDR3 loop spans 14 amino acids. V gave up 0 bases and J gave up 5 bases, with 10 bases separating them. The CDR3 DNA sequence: TGTGCCACCAGCAGAGATTTGACAGTTGAGACCCAGTACTTC. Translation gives CATSRDLTVETQYF.

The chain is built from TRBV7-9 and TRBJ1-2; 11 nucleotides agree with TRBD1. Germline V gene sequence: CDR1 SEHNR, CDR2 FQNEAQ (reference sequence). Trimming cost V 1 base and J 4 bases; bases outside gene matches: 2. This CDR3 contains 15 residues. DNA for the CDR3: TGTGCCAGCAGCTTAGGGACAGGGGGCTTCTATGGCTACACCTTC. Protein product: CASSLGTGGFYGYTF.

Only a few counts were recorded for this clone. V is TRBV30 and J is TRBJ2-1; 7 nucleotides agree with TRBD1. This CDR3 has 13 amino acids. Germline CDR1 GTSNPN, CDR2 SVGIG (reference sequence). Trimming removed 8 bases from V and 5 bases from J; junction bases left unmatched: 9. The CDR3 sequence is CASTGTADNEQFF. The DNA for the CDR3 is TGTGCCAGCACCGGGACAGCTGACAATGAGCAGTTCTTC.

CDR3 loop: CAWGDRKQFF. Written as DNA, the CDR3 is TGTGCCTGGGGGGACAGGAAGCAGTTCTTC. The rearrangement uses TRBV30 and TRBJ2-1; 8 nucleotides match TRBD1. The CDR3 consists of 10 residues. V dropped 5 bases and J dropped 11; count of bases not matched to a gene: 2. Germline lookup yields CDR1 GTSNPN and CDR2 SVGIG (reference sequence).

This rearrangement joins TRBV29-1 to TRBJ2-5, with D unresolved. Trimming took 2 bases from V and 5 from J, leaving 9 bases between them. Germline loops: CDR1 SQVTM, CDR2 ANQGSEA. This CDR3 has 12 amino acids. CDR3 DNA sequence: TGCAGCGTTGAACCCACTCCGGAGACCCAGTACTTC. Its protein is CSVEPTPETQYF.

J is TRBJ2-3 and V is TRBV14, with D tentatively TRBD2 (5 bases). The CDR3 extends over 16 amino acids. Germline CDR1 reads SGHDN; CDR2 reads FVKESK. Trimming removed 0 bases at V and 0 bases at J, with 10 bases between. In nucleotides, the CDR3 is TGTGCCAGCAGCCAAGACGCCGGGGTTAGCACAGATACGCAGTATTTT. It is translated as CASSQDAGVSTDTQYF. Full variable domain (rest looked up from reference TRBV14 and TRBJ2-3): EAGVTQFPSHSVIEKGQTVTLRCDPISGHDNLYWYRRVMGKEIKFLLHFVKESKQDESGMPNNRFLAERTGGTYSTLKVQPAELEDSGVYFCASSQDAGVSTDTQYFGPGTRLTVL.

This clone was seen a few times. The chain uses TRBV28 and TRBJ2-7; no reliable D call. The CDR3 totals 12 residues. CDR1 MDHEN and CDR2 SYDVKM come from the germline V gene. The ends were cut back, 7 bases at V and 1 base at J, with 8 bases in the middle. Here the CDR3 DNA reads TGTGCCAGCAACCTCGAGTCCTACGAGCAGTACTTC. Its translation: CASNLESYEQYF.

In DNA form, the CDR3 reads TGTGCCAGCAGTTACGCGGTCCATAATTCACCCCTCCACTTT. Its translation: CASSYAVHNSPLHF. This chain uses TRBV6-6 with TRBJ1-6; unclear D gene. The V end was cut by 2 bases, the J end by 5 bases, with 7 bases between. The CDR3 spans 14 residues. The germline V gene encodes CDR1 MNHNY and CDR2 SVGAGI (reference sequence).

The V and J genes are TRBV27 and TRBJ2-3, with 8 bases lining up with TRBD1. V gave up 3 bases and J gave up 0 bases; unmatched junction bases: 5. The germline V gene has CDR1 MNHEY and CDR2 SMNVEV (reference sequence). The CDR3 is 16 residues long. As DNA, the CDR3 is TGTGCCAGCAGTTTCAAACAGGGGGTTAGCACAGATACGCAGTATTTT. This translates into CASSFKQGVSTDTQYF.

This chain's CDR3 is CASSGSGGITDTQYF. The CDR3, as DNA: TGTGCCAGCAGCGGTAGCGGGGGGATCACAGATACGCAGTATTTT. This sequence joins TRBV7-9 and TRBJ2-3; TRBD2 aligns across 10 bases. The CDR3 spans 15 residues. Germline V gives CDR1 SEHNR, CDR2 FQNEAQ (reference sequence). Unmatched junction bases numbered 4, after V lost 5 bases and J lost 2 bases.

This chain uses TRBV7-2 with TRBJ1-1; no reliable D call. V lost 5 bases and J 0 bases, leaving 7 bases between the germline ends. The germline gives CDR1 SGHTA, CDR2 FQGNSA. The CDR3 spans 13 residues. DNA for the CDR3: TGTGCCAGCAGCAGAGGGATGAACACTGAAGCTTTCTTT. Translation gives CASSRGMNTEAFF.

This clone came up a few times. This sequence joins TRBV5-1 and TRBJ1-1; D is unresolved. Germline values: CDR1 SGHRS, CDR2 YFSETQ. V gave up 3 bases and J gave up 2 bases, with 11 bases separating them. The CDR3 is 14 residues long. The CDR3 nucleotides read TGCGCCAGCAGCTCGACGGGAGAAAACACTGAAGCTTTCTTT. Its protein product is CASSSTGENTEAFF.

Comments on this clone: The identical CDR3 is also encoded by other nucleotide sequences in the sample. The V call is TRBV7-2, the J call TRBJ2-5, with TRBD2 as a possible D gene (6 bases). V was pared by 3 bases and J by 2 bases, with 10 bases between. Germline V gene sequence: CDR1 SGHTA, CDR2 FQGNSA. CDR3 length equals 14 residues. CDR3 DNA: TGTGCCAGCAGCTTGGGGGGACCGCAAGAGACCCAGTACTTC. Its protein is CASSLGGPQETQYF.

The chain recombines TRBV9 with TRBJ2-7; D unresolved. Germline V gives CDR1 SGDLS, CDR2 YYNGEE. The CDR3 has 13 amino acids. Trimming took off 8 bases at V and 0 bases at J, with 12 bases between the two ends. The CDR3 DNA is TGTGCCAGGACACTCATACCCTCCTACGAGCAGTACTTC. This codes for CARTLIPSYEQYF.

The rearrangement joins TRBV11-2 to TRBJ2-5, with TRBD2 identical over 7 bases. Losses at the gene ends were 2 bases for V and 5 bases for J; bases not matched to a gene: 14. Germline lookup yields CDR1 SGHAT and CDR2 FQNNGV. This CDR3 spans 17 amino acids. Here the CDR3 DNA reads TGTGCCAGCAGCTTAAGCTCTGGACTAGGTGGAGGGGAGACCCAGTACTTC. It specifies CASSLSSGLGGGETQYF.

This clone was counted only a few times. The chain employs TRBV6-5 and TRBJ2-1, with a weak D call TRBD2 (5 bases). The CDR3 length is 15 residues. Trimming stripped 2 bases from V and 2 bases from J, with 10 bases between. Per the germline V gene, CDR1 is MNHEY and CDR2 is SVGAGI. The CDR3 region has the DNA TGTGCCAGCAGTTACGACTACCTCCCCTACAATGAGCAGTTCTTC. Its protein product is CASSYDYLPYNEQFF.

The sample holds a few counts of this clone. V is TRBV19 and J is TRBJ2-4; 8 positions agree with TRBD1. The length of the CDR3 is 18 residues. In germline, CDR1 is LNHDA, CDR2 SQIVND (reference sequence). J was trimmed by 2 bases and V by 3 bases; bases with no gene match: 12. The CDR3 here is CASSIFRAGGQTKNIQYF. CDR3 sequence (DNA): TGTGCCAGTAGTATTTTTCGGGCAGGGGGCCAAACCAAAAACATTCAGTACTTC.